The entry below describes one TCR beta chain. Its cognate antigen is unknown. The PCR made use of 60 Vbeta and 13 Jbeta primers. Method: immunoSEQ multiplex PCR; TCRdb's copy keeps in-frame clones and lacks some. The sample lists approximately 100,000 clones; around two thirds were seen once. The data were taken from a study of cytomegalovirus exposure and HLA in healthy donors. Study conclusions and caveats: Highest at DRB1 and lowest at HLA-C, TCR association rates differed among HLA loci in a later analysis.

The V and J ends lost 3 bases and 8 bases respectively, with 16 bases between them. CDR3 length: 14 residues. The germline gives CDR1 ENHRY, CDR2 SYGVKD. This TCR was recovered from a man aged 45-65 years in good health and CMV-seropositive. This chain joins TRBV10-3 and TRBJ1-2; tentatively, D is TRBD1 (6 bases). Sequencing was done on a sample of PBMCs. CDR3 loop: CAISEDRSFSGYTF. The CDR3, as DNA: TGTGCCATCAGTGAAGACAGGTCTTTCTCGGGCTACACCTTC.